One sample yielded the 3 T cell receptor beta chains listed below, sequenced in a study of blood T cell repertoires in COVID-19. Measured with immunoSEQ multiplex PCR; TCRdb has only the in-frame clones, and not every one. Of around 280,000 clones in the sample, 85% to 90% are singletons; the top ten hold 1.7%. Sequenced material: PBMCs or T cells enriched from blood (not recorded which). These receptors were collected from a woman aged 18-30 years with acute COVID-19.

J is TRBJ2-7 and V is TRBV27; D uncertain. Germline V gene lookup returns CDR1 MNHEY and CDR2 SMNVEV (reference sequence). V was cut by 3 bases and J by 4 bases, with 10 bases left in between. CDR3 size: 13 residues. DNA of the CDR3: TGTGCCAGCAGTTTCAGTTTGCGGTACGAGCAGTACTTC. Translated, it gives CASSFSLRYEQYF.

This rearrangement joins TRBV6-1 to TRBJ2-7; 13 bases fit TRBD2. The CDR3 length is 15 residues. J was trimmed by 5 bases and V by 5 bases; bases with no gene match: 6. Germline V gene sequence: CDR1 MNHNS, CDR2 SASEGT. Here the CDR3 reads CASSPGLAGANEQYF. DNA of the CDR3: TGTGCCAGCAGTCCCGGACTAGCGGGAGCAAACGAGCAGTACTTC.

V is TRBV18 and J is TRBJ2-7, with 8 bases fitting TRBD1. CDR3 length: 12 residues. CDR1 and CDR2 (germline): KGHSH, LQKENI. V shed 6 bases, J shed 6 bases, and the junction held 4 bases outside the gene matches. This CDR3 is CASSRTGGEQYF. In nucleotides, the CDR3 is TGTGCCAGCTCCAGAACAGGGGGCGAGCAGTACTTC.